This paragraph reports one T cell receptor beta chain. V was shortened by 1 base and J by 8 bases, with 12 bases between the two germline ends. Germline V gene lookup returns CDR1 SGHRS and CDR2 YFSETQ. CDR3 size: 14 residues. Using immunoSEQ multiplex PCR, the repertoire was profiled, and TCRdb retains in-frame clones only, with some absent. The sample lists 35,000 or so clones; over 75% were seen once. The data are from a study of T cell changes during pregnancy in multiple sclerosis. The rearrangement uses TRBV5-1 and TRBJ1-4; D is perhaps TRBD1 (6 bases). The origin of this receptor is a female donor with multiple sclerosis, enrolled in a pregnancy study. The material sequenced was CD8+ T cells from peripheral blood mononuclear cells, taken in the third trimester of pregnancy. In DNA, the CDR3 is TGCGCCAGCAGCTTGAACAGGGTACGGGAAAAACTGTTTTTT. This gives the protein CASSLNRVREKLFF.